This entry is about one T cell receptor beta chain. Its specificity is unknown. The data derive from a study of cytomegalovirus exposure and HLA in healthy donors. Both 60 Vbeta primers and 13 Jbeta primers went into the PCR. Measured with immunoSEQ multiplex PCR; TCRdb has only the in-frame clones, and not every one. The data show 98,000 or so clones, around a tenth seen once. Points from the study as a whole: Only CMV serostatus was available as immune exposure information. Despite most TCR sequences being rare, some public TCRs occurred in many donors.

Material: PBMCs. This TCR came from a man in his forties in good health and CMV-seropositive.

This CDR3 reads CASSSQRNTEAFF. The CDR3 region has the DNA TGTGCCAGCAGCTCCCAGCGAAACACTGAAGCTTTCTTT. The chain has TRBV7-2 and TRBJ1-1, with D unclear. This CDR3 contains 13 residues. CDR1 and CDR2 (germline): SGHTA, FQGNSA. With 4 bases removed from V and 2 bases from J, the gap between germline ends came to 8 bases. Full variable domain (remainder filled in from reference TRBV7-2 and TRBJ1-1): GAGVSQSPSNKVTEKGKDVELRCDPISGHTALYWYRQSLGQGLEFLIYFQGNSAPDKSGLPSDRFSAERTGGSVSTLTIQRTQQEDSAVYLCASSSQRNTEAFFGQGTRLTVV.